These 15 T cell receptor beta chains share one sample of origin, sequenced in a study of cytomegalovirus exposure and HLA in healthy donors. The PCR had 60 Vbeta and 13 Jbeta primers. Here immunoSEQ multiplex PCR was the method, and the copy in TCRdb shows in-frame clones only, minus some. This sample carries over 100,000 clones, roughly four fifths of them seen once, and the ten largest clones take roughly 7.5%. What was sequenced was PBMCs. The origin of the receptors is a male donor in good health and CMV-seronegative.

In this sample, this clone turned up once. This chain uses TRBV7-2 with TRBJ2-5; a weak D match, TRBD1 (5 bases). CDR3 length: 14 residues. Looked up from germline, CDR1 is SGHTA and CDR2 is FQGNSA. Trimming took 1 base from V and 2 from J, leaving 8 bases between them. The CDR3: CASSLVGQQETQYF. As DNA, the CDR3 is TGTGCCAGCAGCTTAGTGGGGCAGCAAGAGACCCAGTACTTC.

This chain connects TRBV28 to TRBJ1-2, with D possibly matching TRBD1 (5 bases). CDR1 MDHEN and CDR2 SYDVKM come from the germline V gene. The CDR3 contains 14 residues. Trimming removed 6 bases at V and 1 base at J, with 12 bases between. This CDR3 is CASSSTGDNYGYTF. In DNA, the CDR3 is TGTGCCAGCAGCAGTACGGGGGATAACTATGGCTACACCTTC.

The chain recombines TRBV7-2 with TRBJ1-2; a possible D gene is TRBD1 (6 bases). The CDR3 length is 15 residues. V shed 5 bases and J shed 6 bases, with 19 bases lying between them. Germline V gives CDR1 SGHTA, CDR2 FQGNSA. The CDR3 DNA reads as TGTGCCAGCAGCCCTCGGACAGTCCCTGGGGATGGCTACACCTTC. Its protein is CASSPRTVPGDGYTF.

This clone was recorded once. V usage is TRBV4-3 and J usage is TRBJ2-1; D is possibly TRBD2 (5 bases). Per the germline V gene, CDR1 is LGHNA and CDR2 is YSLEER. The CDR3 covers 15 residues. Trimming cost V 2 bases and J 7 bases, with 15 bases left between them. The CDR3 coding sequence is TGCGCCAGCAGCCAACTATCTGGTCTAGCTAATGAGCAGTTCTTC. Protein: CASSQLSGLANEQFF.

The V call is TRBV6-1, the J call TRBJ2-1, with 11 bases aligning to TRBD2. This CDR3 region has 14 residues. V lost 8 bases and J lost 10; bases outside the gene matches: 10. Germline V gives CDR1 MNHNS, CDR2 SASEGT. CDR3 protein: CASLSGGVVREQFF. In DNA, the CDR3 is TGTGCCAGCCTTAGCGGGGGGGTAGTACGGGAGCAGTTCTTC.

This chain links TRBV4-3 with TRBJ1-4; TRBD1 matches at 9 bases. V shed 0 bases, J shed 5 bases, and the junction held 4 bases outside the gene matches. Germline CDR1 LGHNA, CDR2 YSLEER. The CDR3 has 16 residues. The CDR3 protein is CASSQDSGTGNEKLFF. The DNA for the CDR3 is TGCGCCAGCAGCCAAGACTCCGGGACAGGGAATGAAAAACTGTTTTTT.

The V gene is TRBV28, the J gene TRBJ1-1; possibly TRBD1 for D (6 bases). The germline V gene has CDR1 MDHEN and CDR2 SYDVKM. The length of the CDR3 is 15 residues. V was trimmed by 3 bases and J by 1 base, leaving 12 bases between them. DNA of the CDR3: TGTGCCAGCAGTTTGGGGGGGGCCGCGAACACTGAAGCTTTCTTT. Amino acid sequence: CASSLGGAANTEAFF.

V and J are TRBV6-5 and TRBJ2-3; 8 bases agree with TRBD2. Trimming took 4 bases from V and 2 from J; bases not matched to a gene: 8. The CDR3 has 16 amino acids. Germline V gene sequence: CDR1 MNHEY, CDR2 SVGAGI. The CDR3, as DNA: TGTGCCAGCAGTTCTCATGCGGGGGGTTCCACAGATACGCAGTATTTT. This translates into CASSSHAGGSTDTQYF.

The gene calls are TRBV9 and TRBJ1-2; D ambiguous. The germline V gene has CDR1 SGDLS and CDR2 YYNGEE. Trimming pared 0 bases from V and 3 bases from J, leaving 12 bases between. The CDR3 runs 15 residues. The CDR3 sequence is CASSVGAGNDYGYTF. DNA of the CDR3: TGTGCCAGCAGCGTAGGTGCGGGGAATGACTATGGCTACACCTTC.

Only a few counts were recorded for this clone. A read error may produce the germline difference seen at one junction end. CDR3 sequence (DNA): TGTGCCAGCACTACTGGACAGGGGGCTTTCTTCTTC. Protein sequence: CASTTGQGAFFF. The J gene is TRBJ2-7, the V gene TRBV28, with 11 bases lining up with TRBD1. The germline CDR1 and CDR2 sequences are MDHEN and SYDVKM. This CDR3 has 12 amino acids.

V gene TRBV5-5 combines with J gene TRBJ2-1; 9 positions agree with TRBD2. The CDR3 runs to 16 residues. Germline assignment: CDR1 SGHKS and CDR2 YYEKEE (reference sequence). The junction had 8 bases not matched to a gene; V was cut back by 1 base and J by 6 bases. The CDR3 loop reads CASSLQGGRVGNEQFF. CDR3 DNA sequence: TGTGCCAGCAGCTTGCAGGGCGGGAGGGTAGGCAATGAGCAGTTCTTC.

This clone was seen a handful of times. The J gene is TRBJ2-3, the V gene TRBV10-3; 9 positions match TRBD2. The CDR3 extends over 15 amino acids. J gave up 1 base and V 5 bases, and 4 bases lay outside the gene matches. The germline CDR1 and CDR2 sequences are ENHRY and SYGVKD. DNA for the CDR3: TGTGCCATCAGTTCAGCTAGCGGGGGCACAGATACGCAGTATTTT. Protein: CAISSASGGTDTQYF.

The V gene is TRBV19, the J gene TRBJ1-5, with TRBD1 as a possible D gene (5 bases). CDR1 is LNHDA, CDR2 SQIVND, per germline (reference sequence). Trimming stripped 1 base from V and 5 bases from J, with 12 bases between. This CDR3 is built from 15 residues. In DNA, the CDR3 is TGTGCCAGTAGTATAGCAGACAGATATGATCAGCCCCAGCATTTT. It codes for CASSIADRYDQPQHF. The entire variable domain, with the rest obtained from reference TRBV19 and TRBJ1-5, is as follows: DGGITQSPKYLFRKEGQNVTLSCEQNLNHDAMYWYRQDPGQGLRLIYYSQIVNDFQKGDIAEGYSVSREKKESFPLTVTSAQKNPTAFYLCASSIADRYDQPQHFGDGTRLSIL.

The chain combines TRBV5-6 with TRBJ1-1, with a tentative D call TRBD1 (6 bases). The germline gives CDR1 SGHDT, CDR2 YYEEEE. The CDR3 is 15 amino acids. The ends were cut back, 3 bases at V and 2 bases at J, with 14 bases in the middle. The CDR3 sequence is CASSWIGTSNTEAFF. CDR3 sequence (DNA): TGTGCCAGCAGCTGGATCGGGACAAGCAACACTGAAGCTTTCTTT.

This clone turned up a few times. V usage is TRBV4-1 and J usage is TRBJ1-1; no clear D. V was trimmed by 6 bases and J by 0 bases, leaving 14 bases between them. The CDR3 sequence is 15 residues long. Germline-derived CDR1 and CDR2 are MGHRA and YSYEKL. This CDR3 reads CASRSTFQVNTEAFF. For the CDR3, the DNA is TGCGCCAGCAGGTCAACTTTCCAGGTGAACACTGAAGCTTTCTTT.